Below, 32 T cell receptor beta chains from the same sample are listed, as sequenced in a study of PD-L1 blockade in urothelial cancer. The time point is: pretreatment peripheral blood. Produced via immunoSEQ multiplex PCR; TCRdb's table is partial and in-frame only. The table records 40,000 to 60,000 clones, about 86% of them present only once. The sample in question was PBMCs, obtained around atezolizumab (anti-PD-L1) treatment. The receptor set was obtained from a man in his 70s with urothelial cancer.

This rearrangement joins TRBV7-3 to TRBJ2-7; the match to TRBD2 covers 7 bases. Losses at the gene ends were 6 bases for V and 3 bases for J; bases not matched to a gene: 8. The length of the CDR3 is 14 residues. Germline-derived CDR1 and CDR2 are SGHTA and FQGTGA. CDR3 amino acids: CASSLGAGVYEQYF. CDR3 DNA: TGTGCCAGCAGTTTAGGGGCGGGAGTCTACGAGCAGTACTTC.

J is TRBJ1-1 and V is TRBV2; 7 nucleotides match TRBD1. CDR3 length equals 13 residues. V was pared by 7 bases and J by 3 bases, with 5 bases of the junction left unmatched. CDR1 is SNHLY and CDR2 is FYNNEI in the germline V gene. As DNA, the CDR3 is TGTGCCAGCAACGACAGGGCCCACACTGAAGCTTTCTTT. Translating gives CASNDRAHTEAFF.

The chain recombines TRBV6-6 with TRBJ2-7, with D possibly TRBD1 on 6 matching bases. The CDR3 is 14 residues long. Germline loops: CDR1 MNHNY, CDR2 SVGAGI (reference sequence). V lost 6 bases to trimming and J lost 0 bases, with 12 bases between them. In nucleotides, the CDR3 is TGTGCCAGCAGAGAGACAGGCATCTCCTACGAGCAGTACTTC. Translating gives CASRETGISYEQYF.

This clone has just a few counts. The gene calls are TRBV19 and TRBJ2-7; 9 bases align to TRBD2. Germline CDR1 LNHDA, CDR2 SQIVND (reference sequence). The CDR3 loop spans 15 amino acids. Trimming took 3 bases from V and 3 from J; bases not matched to a gene: 6. CDR3 residues: CASSIFAGGNYEQYF. In DNA, the CDR3 is TGTGCCAGTAGTATCTTTGCGGGAGGGAACTACGAGCAGTACTTC. Variable domain in full (rest from reference TRBV19 and TRBJ2-7): DGGITQSPKYLFRKEGQNVTLSCEQNLNHDAMYWYRQDPGQGLRLIYYSQIVNDFQKGDIAEGYSVSREKKESFPLTVTSAQKNPTAFYLCASSIFAGGNYEQYFGPGTRLTVT.

This chain links TRBV4-1 with TRBJ1-1; 7 bases are a match to TRBD1. The CDR3 length is 13 residues. Germline V gives CDR1 MGHRA, CDR2 YSYEKL. The ends lost 6 bases at V and 11 bases at J; junction bases unmatched: 12. The CDR3 sequence is CASREASTGTAFF. The CDR3 nucleotides are TGCGCCAGCAGGGAAGCGTCGACAGGGACGGCTTTCTTT.

The rearrangement uses TRBV29-1 and TRBJ2-5, with 8 bases aligning to TRBD1. V lost 0 bases and J lost 4; bases outside the gene matches: 4. There are 14 residues in the CDR3. Germline V CDR1 and CDR2: SQVTM, ANQGSEA. In nucleotides, the CDR3 is TGCAGCGTTGAAGACACGACAGGGGTAGAGACCCAGTACTTC. Its protein is CSVEDTTGVETQYF.

The rearrangement uses TRBV30 and TRBJ1-5; the D gene is possibly TRBD1 (5 bases). The germline gives CDR1 GTSNPN, CDR2 SVGIG (reference sequence). V gave up 1 base and J gave up 4 bases, with 8 bases separating them. The CDR3 is 13 amino acids. CDR3 coding DNA: TGTGCCTGGAGTGGACAGACTAATCAGCCCCAGCATTTT. Protein: CAWSGQTNQPQHF.

The CDR3 spells CASSPPDRRPKGYTF. Here the CDR3 DNA reads TGTGCCAGCTCACCACCGGACAGGCGCCCGAAAGGCTACACCTTC. The gene calls are TRBV18 and TRBJ1-2; 7 nucleotides line up with TRBD1. The CDR3 runs 15 residues. The germline gives CDR1 KGHSH, CDR2 LQKENI. V shed 0 bases and J 8 bases; nucleotides not matched to a gene: 9.

The chain recombines TRBV6-4 with TRBJ2-5, with D perhaps TRBD1 (5 bases). The ends were cut back, 5 bases at V and 4 bases at J, with 11 bases in the middle. The CDR3 is made up of 13 amino acids. The germline V gene encodes CDR1 MRHNA and CDR2 SNTAGT. The CDR3: CASSTLRGETQYF. As DNA, the CDR3 is TGTGCCAGCAGTACCTTAAGGGGAGAGACCCAGTACTTC.

CDR3 protein: CASSIGSGGVRGYTF. The CDR3 DNA follows: TGTGCCAGTAGTATCGGGTCCGGGGGGGTTCGTGGCTACACCTTC. This chain connects TRBV19 to TRBJ1-2; perhaps TRBD1 as D (5 bases). V was clipped by 3 bases and J by 7 bases, with 18 bases between them. This CDR3 is 15 amino acids long. Germline values: CDR1 LNHDA, CDR2 SQIVND (reference sequence).

This chain links TRBV9 with TRBJ1-1; weak D call: TRBD1 (6 bases). Germline values: CDR1 SGDLS, CDR2 YYNGEE. This CDR3 contains 15 residues. Trimming shortened V by 4 bases and J by 0 bases, and 13 bases separated the two germline ends. The CDR3 is CASSPTGGMNTEAFF. The CDR3 DNA is TGTGCCAGCAGCCCGACAGGAGGCATGAACACTGAAGCTTTCTTT.

This chain joins TRBV9 and TRBJ1-5; no clear D. V was shortened by 0 bases and J by 6 bases, with 13 bases between the two germline ends. Germline CDR1 reads SGDLS; CDR2 reads YYNGEE. This CDR3 has 15 residues. DNA of the CDR3: TGTGCCAGCAGCGTAGAAGGAAGGGAGGGTCAGCCCCAGCATTTT. Amino acid sequence: CASSVEGREGQPQHF.

The chain combines TRBV2 with TRBJ1-5; perhaps TRBD1 as D (5 bases). CDR1 and CDR2 (germline): SNHLY, FYNNEI. V was pared by 4 bases and J by 5 bases, with 12 bases between. The CDR3 is 14 amino acids. CDR3: CASSAGGGYQPQHF. In DNA, the CDR3 is TGTGCCAGCAGTGCCGGGGGGGGATATCAGCCCCAGCATTTT.

The chain employs TRBV27 and TRBJ1-1; the D gene is possibly TRBD1 (6 bases). This CDR3 has 15 amino acids. V gave up 5 bases and J gave up 6 bases, with 19 bases separating them. CDR1 is MNHEY, CDR2 SMNVEV, per germline (reference sequence). CDR3: CASSPNLGGAAEAFF. CDR3 DNA sequence: TGTGCCAGCAGTCCCAACCTTGGGGGGGCGGCTGAAGCTTTCTTT.

This clone was seen repeatedly, ten times or more. V usage is TRBV6-5 and J usage is TRBJ1-1; 12 positions match TRBD1. This CDR3 region has 15 residues. The germline V gene encodes CDR1 MNHEY and CDR2 SVGAGI. After removal of 6 bases from V and 3 bases from J, the junction contained 5 bases not matched to a gene. In DNA form, the CDR3 reads TGTGCCAGCAGGGGACAGGGGGCCGGGGACACTGAAGCTTTCTTT. Translating gives CASRGQGAGDTEAFF.

The V and J genes are TRBV6-6 and TRBJ1-1; D call uncertain. The CDR3 spans 12 residues. Germline assignment: CDR1 MNHNY and CDR2 SVGAGI (reference sequence). Trimming took 7 bases from V and 8 from J, leaving 14 bases between them. CDR3 DNA sequence: TGTGCCAGCACTAACGGGGTGGGGGAAGCTTTCTTT. As protein: CASTNGVGEAFF.

The chain recombines TRBV30 with TRBJ2-3; 8 bases line up with TRBD1. Trimming removed 3 bases from V and 1 base from J; junction bases left unmatched: 6. This CDR3 comprises 15 residues. The germline V gene encodes CDR1 GTSNPN and CDR2 SVGIG (reference sequence). CDR3 bases: TGTGCCTGGAGATCAGGACAGGGCGGCACAGATACGCAGTATTTT. Translation gives CAWRSGQGGTDTQYF.

The chain couples TRBV7-2 to TRBJ2-3, with 15 bases fitting TRBD2. V was pared by 5 bases and J by 1 base, with 10 bases of the junction left unmatched. Per the germline V gene, CDR1 is SGHTA and CDR2 is FQGNSA. The CDR3 covers 19 residues. Written as DNA, the CDR3 is TGTGCCAGCAGCCGGGGACTAGCGGGGGGCAAGGACGGCACAGATACGCAGTATTTT. It is translated as CASSRGLAGGKDGTDTQYF.

This chain joins TRBV15 and TRBJ1-5; D unresolved. The CDR3 length is 12 residues. Germline values: CDR1 LNHNV, CDR2 YYDKDF (reference sequence). V was cut by 0 bases and J by 9 bases, with 6 bases left in between. CDR3 residues: CATSREGGPQHF. CDR3 in DNA: TGTGCCACCAGCAGAGAGGGAGGGCCCCAGCATTTT.

V is TRBV5-4 and J is TRBJ2-3; 7 bases line up with TRBD2. Losses at the gene ends were 2 bases for V and 0 bases for J; bases not matched to a gene: 3. Looked up from germline, CDR1 is SGHNT and CDR2 is YYREEE (reference sequence). The CDR3 totals 15 residues. This CDR3 is CASSLRSGSTDTQYF. CDR3 bases: TGTGCCAGCAGCTTACGTAGCGGGAGCACAGATACGCAGTATTTT.

This clone was detected only once. The rearrangement links TRBV5-4 to TRBJ2-6; weak D call: TRBD1 (6 bases). V was cut by 5 bases and J by 2 bases, with 11 bases left in between. Germline CDR1 reads SGHNT; CDR2 reads YYREEE (reference sequence). The CDR3 runs to 15 residues. CDR3 sequence reads: CASRTGTTGANVLTF. The CDR3 DNA is TGTGCCAGCAGAACCGGGACAACTGGGGCCAACGTCCTGACTTTC.

This chain links TRBV6-5 with TRBJ2-7, with 9 bases fitting TRBD1. Germline values: CDR1 MNHEY, CDR2 SVGAGI. This CDR3 is built from 14 residues. V shed 7 bases and J 2 bases; nucleotides not matched to a gene: 6. CDR3 protein: CASKLRDRAYEQYF. In nucleotides, the CDR3 is TGTGCCAGCAAACTCCGGGACAGGGCCTACGAGCAGTACTTC.

The CDR3 sequence is CASSLAGGRDEQYF. The CDR3, as DNA: TGTGCCAGCAGCTTAGCTGGCGGCCGTGACGAGCAGTACTTC. The chain uses TRBV7-8 and TRBJ2-7, with D unresolved. Trimming left V 0 bases short and J 5 bases short, with 11 bases between. Germline CDR1 and CDR2: SGHVS and FQNEAQ. The CDR3 sequence is 14 residues long.

The chain employs TRBV4-1 and TRBJ1-1; TRBD1 might be the D (5 bases). Per germline, CDR1 MGHRA and CDR2 YSYEKL. The CDR3 runs 14 residues. Trimming cost V 4 bases and J 3 bases, with 12 bases left between them. CDR3 nucleotide sequence: TGCGCCAGCAGCCGCCGGGGGGAGGACACTGAAGCTTTCTTT. Residues: CASSRRGEDTEAFF.

This clone was recorded only once. The CDR3 DNA sequence: TGTGCCAGCAGCCACCTAGCGGGAGCAGATACGCAGTATTTT. Encoded protein: CASSHLAGADTQYF. J is TRBJ2-3 and V is TRBV7-6; 10 nucleotides agree with TRBD2. The CDR3 covers 14 residues. Germline CDR1 is SGHVS and CDR2 is FNYEAQ. Losses at the gene ends were 5 bases for V and 4 bases for J; bases not matched to a gene: 3. The variable domain in full, completed from reference TRBV7-6 and TRBJ2-3, reads GAGVSQSPRYKVTKRGQDVALRCDPISGHVSLYWYRQALGQGPEFLTYFNYEAQQDKSGLPNDRFSAERPEGSISTLTIQRTEQRDSAMYRCASSHLAGADTQYFGPGTRLTVL.

The table lists this clone with a few counts. The chain has TRBV15 and TRBJ2-3; D may be TRBD1 (5 bases). Germline assignment: CDR1 LNHNV and CDR2 YYDKDF (reference sequence). Trimming took 0 bases from V and 8 from J, leaving 21 bases between them. The CDR3 spans 17 residues. The CDR3 coding sequence is TGTGCCACCAGCAGAGATCGGGTCGAAGGGGCTACCGGTACGCAGTATTTT. Amino acids: CATSRDRVEGATGTQYF.

The V gene is TRBV5-1, the J gene TRBJ1-6, with unresolved D. The V gene's germline CDR1 is SGHRS and CDR2 YFSETQ. The CDR3 consists of 13 residues. The V end was cut by 0 bases, the J end by 8 bases, with 6 bases between. The CDR3, as DNA: TGCGCCAGCAGCTTGGGGCATGATTCACCCCTCCACTTT. Translating it yields CASSLGHDSPLHF.

The chain carries TRBV28 and TRBJ1-2, with D unresolved. CDR1 is MDHEN and CDR2 is SYDVKM in the germline V gene. CDR3 size: 12 residues. Between the trimmed V and J ends, which lost 3 bases and 8 bases, there was a span of 10 bases. Here the CDR3 DNA reads TGTGCCAGCAGTTTTCGAGGATCCGGCTACACCTTC. Translation gives CASSFRGSGYTF.

The chain links TRBV11-3 to TRBJ2-1; 10 positions match TRBD1. Germline loops: CDR1 SGHNT, CDR2 YENEEA. V was pared by 4 bases and J by 5 bases, with 5 bases of the junction left unmatched. The CDR3 is 15 residues long. The CDR3 DNA reads as TGTGCCAGCAGCTACGGGACAGGGGTCAACAATGAGCAGTTCTTC. This encodes CASSYGTGVNNEQFF.

The sample holds one count of this clone. The chain is built from TRBV15 and TRBJ2-3, with D hard to call. Germline lookup yields CDR1 LNHNV and CDR2 YYDKDF (reference sequence). The CDR3 contains 16 residues. V lost 3 bases and J lost 0, with 13 bases in between. The CDR3 protein is CATSRALGFSTDTQYF. The CDR3 DNA is TGTGCCACCAGCAGGGCGCTAGGTTTTAGCACAGATACGCAGTATTTT.

The chain joins TRBV2 to TRBJ2-7; D perhaps matches TRBD1 (6 bases). The CDR3 has 15 amino acids. Germline CDR1 SNHLY, CDR2 FYNNEI. Trimming took 7 bases from V and 4 from J, leaving 20 bases between them. CDR3 in amino acids: CASNHDRSLGYEQYF. Here the CDR3 DNA reads TGTGCCAGCAACCATGACAGGTCCTTAGGGTACGAGCAGTACTTC. The whole variable domain, remainder taken from reference TRBV2 and TRBJ2-7, is EPEVTQTPSHQVTQMGQEVILRCVPISNHLYFYWYRQILGQKVEFLVSFYNNEISEKSEIFDDQFSVERPDGSNFTLKIRSTKLEDSAMYFCASNHDRSLGYEQYFGPGTRLTVT.

This clone was picked up one time. The chain links TRBV18 to TRBJ2-7; the D gene is possibly TRBD1 (6 bases). The germline V gene encodes CDR1 KGHSH and CDR2 LQKENI. Trimming took 4 bases from V and 6 from J, leaving 19 bases between them. The CDR3 covers 15 residues. CDR3 sequence: CASSLFRDNQLEQYF. CDR3 nucleotides: TGTGCCAGCTCACTGTTCCGGGACAACCAACTCGAGCAGTACTTC.